A single sample is the source of the 9 T cell receptor beta chains below, sequenced in a study of T cell repertoires and Cas9 in healthy adults. TCRdb's table, derived via immunoSEQ multiplex PCR, lists solely in-frame clones and lacks some. The table has about 1,400 clones, around 78% seen once. Specimen: SpCas9-reactive Tregs (CD4+, CD25+, CD127-, CD137+, CD154-) from PBMCs; culture status not recorded. All receptors come from a human donor in good health.

CDR3 in amino acids: CASSLAGDAYGYTF. The CDR3 DNA sequence: TGTGCCAGCAGCTTAGCAGGGGACGCCTATGGCTACACCTTC. This chain links TRBV11-2 with TRBJ1-2; tentatively, D is TRBD1 (6 bases). The length of the CDR3 is 14 residues. Germline lookup yields CDR1 SGHAT and CDR2 FQNNGV. Deletions cut 1 base from V and 4 bases from J, with 10 bases between.

The chain carries TRBV18 and TRBJ1-6; D gene ambiguous. The V and J ends lost 5 bases and 5 bases respectively, with 10 bases between them. Germline V gene data show CDR1 as KGHSH and CDR2 as LQKENI. The CDR3 totals 14 residues. The CDR3 reads CASSSGGNNSPLHF. The CDR3 DNA reads as TGTGCCAGCTCAAGTGGAGGGAATAATTCACCCCTCCACTTT.

The chain has TRBV4-3 and TRBJ1-4; maybe TRBD1 (5 bases). The germline V and J ends were trimmed by 4 bases and 4 bases, with 19 bases remaining between them. CDR1 is LGHNA, CDR2 YSLEER, per germline. This CDR3 is 17 amino acids long. CDR3 DNA sequence: TGCGCCAGCAGCCGATCGGGGGTTTTATCTCTTAATGAAAAACTGTTTTTT. Translation gives CASSRSGVLSLNEKLFF.

This clone was detected only a few times. The V call is TRBV28, the J call TRBJ2-1; 7 bases align to TRBD2. The junction had 19 bases not matched to a gene; V was cut back by 3 bases and J by 5 bases. The CDR3 contains 19 residues. The germline V gene has CDR1 MDHEN and CDR2 SYDVKM. In DNA form, the CDR3 reads TGTGCCAGCAGTTTTTATGGGGACTACCTCAGTCGGACCGACAATGAGCAGTTCTTC. This codes for CASSFYGDYLSRTDNEQFF.

The rearrangement uses TRBV4-3 and TRBJ2-2, with TRBD2 as a possible D gene (6 bases). Germline V gene lookup returns CDR1 LGHNA and CDR2 YSLEER. The CDR3 is 15 amino acids. The V gene lost 6 bases and the J gene lost 4 bases, with 15 bases spanning the gap. The CDR3 spells CASREILASTGELFF. Written as DNA, the CDR3 is TGCGCCAGCAGGGAGATACTAGCCAGCACCGGGGAGCTGTTTTTT.

The V call is TRBV6-5, the J call TRBJ2-1, with 10 bases lining up with TRBD2. This CDR3 has 15 residues. Germline V gives CDR1 MNHEY, CDR2 SVGAGI. Unmatched junction bases numbered 1, after V lost 1 base and J lost 4 bases. CDR3 residues: CASSYWTSGYNEQFF. CDR3 nucleotide sequence: TGTGCCAGCAGTTACTGGACTAGCGGATACAATGAGCAGTTCTTC.

The V gene is TRBV6-1, the J gene TRBJ2-7; TRBD1 might be the D (5 bases). The CDR3 runs to 12 residues. Germline CDR1 is MNHNS and CDR2 is SASEGT. V lost 7 bases and J 1 base, leaving 8 bases between the germline ends. The CDR3 nucleotides are TGTGCCAGCACAGGGAATTCCTACGAGCAGTACTTC. This codes for CASTGNSYEQYF.

The rearrangement joins TRBV7-9 to TRBJ1-4, with unresolved D. The CDR3 spans 12 residues. Trimming shortened V by 5 bases and J by 11 bases, and 12 bases separated the two germline ends. Germline CDR1 is SEHNR and CDR2 is FQNEAQ (reference sequence). The CDR3 region has the DNA TGTGCCAGCAGCCCCTGGACGGGGAAACTGTTTTTT. This translates into CASSPWTGKLFF.

The genes are TRBV2 and TRBJ2-3; 7 bases map to TRBD1. The CDR3 contains 13 residues. Germline CDR1 reads SNHLY; CDR2 reads FYNNEI. Trimming removed 7 bases from V and 1 base from J; junction bases left unmatched: 2. For the CDR3, the DNA is TGTGCCAGCAAGGGGGCCGGCACAGATACGCAGTATTTT. Encoded protein: CASKGAGTDTQYF.